This T cell receptor beta chain originates from a study of chemoradiotherapy in HPV16-positive cancers. The CDR3 loop spans 15 amino acids. V gave up 4 bases and J gave up 2 bases, with 13 bases separating them. Germline V CDR1 and CDR2: SGHRS, YFSETQ. This clone was seen more than once but under ten times. The antigen is unknown. The table came from immunoSEQ multiplex PCR; TCRdb's copy has only in-frame clones and leaves some out. The sample shows 10,000 to 11,000 clones, approximately 69% of them seen only once. Samples were taken several times over chemoradiotherapy. Points from the study as a whole: The functional HPV-specific definition rests on just two HPV16-positive patients. For HPV16-positive patients, expanding HPV-responsive T cells associated with longer recurrence-free survival.

Sampling was done from a patient who underwent chemoradiotherapy. This chain joins TRBV5-1 and TRBJ1-3, with D possibly matching TRBD1 (6 bases). The TCR originated in a human donor with HPV-associated anogenital cancer. The CDR3 DNA follows: TGCGCCAGCAGCCCGTACAGGGTTACTGGAAACACCATATATTTT. Translated, it gives CASSPYRVTGNTIYF.